This T cell receptor beta chain was sequenced for a study of cytomegalovirus exposure and HLA in healthy donors. Using immunoSEQ multiplex PCR, the repertoire was profiled, and TCRdb retains in-frame clones only, with some absent. The sample lists 50,000 to 65,000 clones; 85% to 95% were seen once. The specimen sequenced was PBMCs. This receptor was obtained from a woman younger than 35 in good health and CMV-seropositive.

The CDR3 is CASSYGLAVYNEQFF. The CDR3 nucleotides are TGCGCCAGCAGCTACGGACTAGCGGTCTACAATGAGCAGTTCTTC. This chain connects TRBV4-3 to TRBJ2-1; 10 bases match TRBD2. CDR3 length: 15 residues. Germline V gene data show CDR1 as LGHNA and CDR2 as YSLEER. J gave up 3 bases and V 5 bases, and 4 bases lay outside the gene matches.